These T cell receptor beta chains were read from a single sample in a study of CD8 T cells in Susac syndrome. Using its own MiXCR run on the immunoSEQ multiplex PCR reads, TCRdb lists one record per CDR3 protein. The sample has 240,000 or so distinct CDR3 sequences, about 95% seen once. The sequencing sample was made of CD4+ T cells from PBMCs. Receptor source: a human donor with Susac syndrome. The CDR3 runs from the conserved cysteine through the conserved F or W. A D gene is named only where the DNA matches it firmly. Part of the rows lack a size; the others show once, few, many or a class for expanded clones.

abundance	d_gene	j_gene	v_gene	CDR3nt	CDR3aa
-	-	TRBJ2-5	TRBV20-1	TGCAGTGCTGGAGGGGAGACCCAGTACTTC	CSAGGETQYF
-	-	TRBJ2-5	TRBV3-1	TGTGCCAGCAGCCAAGATACTAGCCAAGAGACCCAGTACTTC	CASSQDTSQETQYF
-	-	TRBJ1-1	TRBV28	TGTGCCAGCAGCCCTCCCCAGGGGCCCCCCGAAGCTTTCTTT	CASSPPQGPPEAFF
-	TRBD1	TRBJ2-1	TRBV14	TGTGCCAGCAGCCAAACGATTTGGACAGGGGGTGAGCAGTTCTTC	CASSQTIWTGGEQFF
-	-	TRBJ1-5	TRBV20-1	TGCAGTGCTAGGAGAGGGGGGCAGAGCAATCAGCCCCAGCATTTT	CSARRGGQSNQPQHF
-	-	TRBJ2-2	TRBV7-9	TGTGCCAGCCCGGATACCAGATCCAACACCGGGGAGCTGTTTTTT	CASPDTRSNTGELFF
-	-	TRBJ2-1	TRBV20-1	TGCAGTGCTAGTGGGCAAAAGAATGAGCAGTTCTTC	CSASGQKNEQFF
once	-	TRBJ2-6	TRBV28	TGTGCCAGCAGTTGGCAGGGTGTAGGGGCCAACGTCCTGACTTTC	CASSWQGVGANVLTF
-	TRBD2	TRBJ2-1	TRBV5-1	TGCGCCAGCAGGGAAGGACTAGCACGAAGCTCCTACAATGAGCAGTTCTTC	CASREGLARSSYNEQFF
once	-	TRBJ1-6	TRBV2	TGTGCCAGCAGCAGGGACACCCGAAATTCACCCCTCCACTTT	CASSRDTRNSPLHF
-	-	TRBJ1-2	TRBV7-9	TGTGCCAGCAGCTTTTTCCCGCAGGGGCGAAGGTATGGCTACACCTTC	CASSFFPQGRRYGYTF
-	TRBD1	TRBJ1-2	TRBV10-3	TGTGCCATCAGTGCCGGGACAGGCCTTCTTAACTATGGCTACACCTTC	CAISAGTGLLNYGYTF
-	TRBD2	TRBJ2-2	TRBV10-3	TGTGCCATCAGCCCCGTAGCGGGAATGAACACCGGGGAGCTGTTTTTT	CAISPVAGMNTGELFF